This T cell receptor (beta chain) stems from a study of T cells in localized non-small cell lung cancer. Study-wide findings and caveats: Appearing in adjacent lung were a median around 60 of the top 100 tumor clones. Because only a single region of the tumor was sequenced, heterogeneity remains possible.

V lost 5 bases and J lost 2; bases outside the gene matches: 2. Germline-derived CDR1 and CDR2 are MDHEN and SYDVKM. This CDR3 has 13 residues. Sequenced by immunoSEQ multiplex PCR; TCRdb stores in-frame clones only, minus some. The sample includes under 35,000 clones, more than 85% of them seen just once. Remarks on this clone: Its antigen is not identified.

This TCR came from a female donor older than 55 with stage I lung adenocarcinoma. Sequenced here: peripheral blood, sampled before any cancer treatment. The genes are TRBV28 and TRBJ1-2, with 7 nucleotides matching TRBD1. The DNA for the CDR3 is TGTGCCAGCAGTCAGGGACAGAACTATGGCTACACCTTC. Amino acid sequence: CASSQGQNYGYTF.